Below, 5 T cell receptor beta chains from the same sample are listed, as sequenced in a study of CD8+ T cells in alopecia areata. TCR sequencing used cDNA made by reverse transcription of extracted RNA. Profiled with immunoSEQ multiplex PCR; TCRdb holds only in-frame clones, not every one. The sample holds 85,000 to 110,000 clones, more than 75% seen once. Treatment in this sample: oral pan-JAK inhibitor, 5-10 mg twice daily. Sample: CD8+ T cells sorted from blood, taken between weeks 30 and 35, from a patient treated with tofacitinib. The receptors derive from a human donor with alopecia areata.

V gene TRBV29-1 combines with J gene TRBJ1-2, with TRBD1 as a possible D gene (5 bases). Germline V gene data show CDR1 as SQVTM and CDR2 as ANQGSEA. Trimming took 0 bases from V and 8 from J, leaving 7 bases between them. The CDR3 covers 11 residues. The CDR3 DNA sequence: TGCAGCGTTGAAGAGGGGGTAGGCTACACCTTC. It codes for CSVEEGVGYTF.

The chain links TRBV7-9 to TRBJ2-7, with D hard to call. The CDR3 covers 13 residues. Germline V gene data show CDR1 as SEHNR and CDR2 as FQNEAQ (reference sequence). V was pared by 3 bases and J by 2 bases, with 8 bases between. Written as DNA, the CDR3 is TGTGCCAGCAGCTTCCGTAATACCTACGAGCAGTACTTC. Its translation is CASSFRNTYEQYF. The full variable domain, in which reference TRBV7-9 and TRBJ2-7 provide the parts outside the CDR3, is DTGVSQNPRHKITKRGQNVTFRCDPISEHNRLYWYRQTLGQGPEFLTYFQNEAQLEKSRLLSDRFSAERPKGSFSTLEIQRTEQGDSAMYLCASSFRNTYEQYFGPGTRLTVT.

The V and J genes are TRBV7-7 and TRBJ2-6; D gene ambiguous. The CDR3 is 13 residues long. CDR1 and CDR2 from the germline V gene are SSHAT and FNYEAQ (reference sequence). V lost 6 bases to trimming and J lost 3 bases, with 6 bases between them. CDR3 coding DNA: TGTGCCAGCAGAACCCGTGGGGCCAACGTCCTGACTTTC. Encoded protein: CASRTRGANVLTF.

The V and J genes are TRBV7-9 and TRBJ2-3, with D possibly TRBD1 on 6 matching bases. CDR3 length: 16 amino acids. CDR1 and CDR2 (germline): SEHNR, FQNEAQ (reference sequence). V dropped 4 bases and J dropped 2 bases, with 16 bases sitting between them. The CDR3: CASSSSDSSFTDTQYF. Here the CDR3 DNA reads TGTGCCAGCAGCTCCTCGGACAGTTCCTTCACAGATACGCAGTATTTT. The whole variable domain, filled in from reference TRBV7-9 and TRBJ2-3, reads DTGVSQNPRHKITKRGQNVTFRCDPISEHNRLYWYRQTLGQGPEFLTYFQNEAQLEKSRLLSDRFSAERPKGSFSTLEIQRTEQGDSAMYLCASSSSDSSFTDTQYFGPGTRLTVL.

This clone was detected once. This chain uses TRBV7-9 with TRBJ2-3, with D maybe TRBD1 (5 bases). Germline CDR1 SEHNR, CDR2 FQNEAQ (reference sequence). This CDR3 has 16 amino acids. The DNA for the CDR3 is TGTGCTAGTTGGGTTTCGAAAAGGGGCGCAACAGATACGCAGTATTTT. Residues: CASWVSKRGATDTQYF.